This T cell receptor beta chain was recorded in a study of blood T cell repertoires in COVID-19. Overall study: Nucleic acid was either cDNA or gDNA, and it came from T cells, B-cell-depleted T cells, or PBMCs.

Per the original data handling: Reference gene primers were amplified, and this amplification served to estimate nucleated cell counts. Using immunoSEQ multiplex PCR, the repertoire was profiled, and TCRdb retains in-frame clones only, with some absent. Clone size and the V and J calls come from that table; the DNA yielded D and trimming. The sample holds around 80,000 clones; roughly 77% are singletons and the top ten take over 5.5%. Trimming removed 0 bases at V and 9 bases at J, with 17 bases between. Germline V gene sequence: CDR1 MNHEY, CDR2 SVGAGI. This CDR3 region has 15 residues. There are a few counts of this clone.

The V call is TRBV6-5, the J call TRBJ1-2; D might be TRBD1 (5 bases). This clonotype was obtained from a man in his forties or fifties with active or convalescent COVID-19. Sequencing used peripheral blood. CDR3 DNA sequence: TGTGCCAGCAGTTACTCGGGGGAGGGACCCGGGCGCTACACCTTC. This encodes CASSYSGEGPGRYTF.